What follows describes a single T cell receptor (beta chain). This same CDR3 is encoded by further DNA sequences in the sample. This sample is drawn from a study of blood T cell repertoires in COVID-19. Turning to the study itself: Samples representing acute and convalescent COVID-19 were sourced from the United States, Italy and Spain. Sample material is recorded as cDNA or gDNA derived from T cells, B-cell-depleted T cells, or PBMCs.

The V end lost 5 bases, the J end lost 1 base, and 8 bases lay between the germline ends. The CDR3 has 13 residues. Germline V gene lookup returns CDR1 SGHTA and CDR2 FQGNSA. Authors' methods: Cell counts per sample came from amplifying reference gene primers. This table comes from immunoSEQ multiplex PCR, and its TCRdb copy is limited to in-frame clones, with some not included. The D gene and trimming were derived from the DNA, and the V and J assignments and clone size from that table. The table records over 95,000 clones, 65% to 85% of them present only once. Sequenced: peripheral blood. The chain uses TRBV7-2 and TRBJ1-1; D is unclear. The source is a man between 70 and 80 years old with active or convalescent COVID-19. Here the CDR3 reads CASSAGRNTEAFF. The CDR3 DNA follows: TGTGCCAGCAGCGCGGGCAGGAACACTGAAGCTTTCTTT.